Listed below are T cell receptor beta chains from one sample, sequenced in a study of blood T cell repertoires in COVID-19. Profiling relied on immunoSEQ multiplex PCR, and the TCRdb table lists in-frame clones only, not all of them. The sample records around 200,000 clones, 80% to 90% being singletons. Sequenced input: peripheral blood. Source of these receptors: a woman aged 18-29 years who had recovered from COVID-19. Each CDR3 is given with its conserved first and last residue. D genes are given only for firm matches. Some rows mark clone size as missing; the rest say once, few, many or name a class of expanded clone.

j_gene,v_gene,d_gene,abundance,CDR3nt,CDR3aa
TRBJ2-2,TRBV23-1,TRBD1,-,TGCGCCAGCAGTCAATCGAGCGGCAGGGGGCAGGACACCGGGGAGCTGTTTTTT,CASSQSSGRGQDTGELFF
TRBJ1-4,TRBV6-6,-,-,TGTGCCAGCAGATCCGAACTTGCAACTAATGAAAAACTGTTTTTT,CASRSELATNEKLFF
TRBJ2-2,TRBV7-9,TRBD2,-,TGTGCCAGCAGCTTAGCGCTTTCCGGGGGGGCAGCCGGGGAGCTGTTTTTT,CASSLALSGGAAGELFF
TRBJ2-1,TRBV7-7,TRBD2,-,TGTGCTAGCAGCTTAGGCAGGGCTAGCGGGAGCAATGAGCAGTTCTTC,CASSLGRASGSNEQFF
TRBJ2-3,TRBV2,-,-,TGTGCCAGCCTCTTACTCACTCCCACAGATACGCAGTATTTT,CASLLLTPTDTQYF
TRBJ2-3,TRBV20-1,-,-,TGCAGTGCTCTAGCGTATACGCAGTATTTT,CSALAYTQYF
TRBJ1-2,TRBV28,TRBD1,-,TGTGCCAGCAGTTCACCGGGACAGGTTTTCGGCTACACCTTC,CASSSPGQVFGYTF
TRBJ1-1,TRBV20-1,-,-,TGCAGTGGCACTTACACTGAAGCTTTCTTT,CSGTYTEAFF
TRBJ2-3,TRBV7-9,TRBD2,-,TGTGCCAGCAGCCCCCCGACTAGCGGGATTAAAGGGAGTGCAGATACGCAGTATTTT,CASSPPTSGIKGSADTQYF
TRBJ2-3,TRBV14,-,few,TGTGCCAGCGGACCAGGGTTCACAGATACGCAGTATTTT,CASGPGFTDTQYF
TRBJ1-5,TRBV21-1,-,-,TGTGCCAGCAGCGGCCACGAACCCCAGGGTCAGCCCCAGCATTTT,CASSGHEPQGQPQHF
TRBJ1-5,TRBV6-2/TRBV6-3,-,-,TGTGCGAGCAGTCTTTTCGGGAATAGCAATCAGCCCCAGCATTTT,CASSLFGNSNQPQHF
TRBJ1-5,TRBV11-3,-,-,TGTGCCAGCAGCTTAGCGTATGGGAGGGGTCAGCCCCAGCATTTT,CASSLAYGRGQPQHF
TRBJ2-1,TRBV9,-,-,TGTGCCAGCAGCGTCTCCTCGACTAGAAGCTCCTACAATGAGCAGTTCTTC,CASSVSSTRSSYNEQFF
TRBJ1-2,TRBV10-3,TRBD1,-,TGTGCCATCAACGACAGGGGGACTTTGTATGGCTACACCTTC,CAINDRGTLYGYTF
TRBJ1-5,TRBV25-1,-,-,TGTGCCAGCAGTGAATCGGCAGGGTGGAATCAGCCCCAGCATTTT,CASSESAGWNQPQHF
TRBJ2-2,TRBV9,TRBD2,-,TGTGCCAGCAGCCTTAATCGACTAGCGGGGACCACCGGGGAGCTGTTTTTT,CASSLNRLAGTTGELFF
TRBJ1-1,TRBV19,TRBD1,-,TGTGCCAGTAGTATCGGGACAGGGGAGGCTGAAGCTTTCTTT,CASSIGTGEAEAFF
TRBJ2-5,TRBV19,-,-,TGTGCCAGTAGTAATACAGGGATAGAGACCCAGTACTTC,CASSNTGIETQYF
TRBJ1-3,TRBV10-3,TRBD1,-,TGTGCCATCTCCGAGGACAGGGCTGGAAACACCATATATTTT,CAISEDRAGNTIYF
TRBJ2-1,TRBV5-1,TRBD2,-,TGCGCCAGCAGCCCAGCGGGGGCCTACAATGAGCAGTTCTTC,CASSPAGAYNEQFF
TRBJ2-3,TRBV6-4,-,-,TGTGCCAGCAGTGACGACGCCAGGGGTACCTTGAATACGCAGTATTTT,CASSDDARGTLNTQYF
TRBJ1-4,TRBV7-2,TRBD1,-,TGTGCCAGCAGCTTCGACAGGGGTACAACTAATGAAAAACTGTTTTTT,CASSFDRGTTNEKLFF
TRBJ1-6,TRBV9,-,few,TGTGCCAGCAGCGTAGGCAGGGCGGGAAATTCACCCCTCCACTTT,CASSVGRAGNSPLHF
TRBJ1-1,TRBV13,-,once,TGTGCCAGCAGCTTAGGGGGGGCCACTGAAGCTTTCTTT,CASSLGGATEAFF
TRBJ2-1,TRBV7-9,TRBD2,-,TGTGCCAGCAGCTTACCGGAGACTAGCGGGAGGGCCTCCTACAATGAGCAGTTCTTC,CASSLPETSGRASYNEQFF
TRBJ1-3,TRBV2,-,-,TGTGCCAGCGACCCGGGAGTCTCTGGAAACACCATATATTTT,CASDPGVSGNTIYF
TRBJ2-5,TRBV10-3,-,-,TGTGCCATCAGTGAGTCCCGGGGTCTGGAGACCCAGTACTTC,CAISESRGLETQYF
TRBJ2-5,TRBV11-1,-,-,TGTGCCAGCAGTTTAAGCTGGGGAGGATTACAAGAGACCCAGTACTTC,CASSLSWGGLQETQYF
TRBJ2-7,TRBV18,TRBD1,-,TGTGCCAGCTCACCTGGGACAGGGTTGAACGAGCAGTACTTC,CASSPGTGLNEQYF
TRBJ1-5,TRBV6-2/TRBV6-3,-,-,TGTGCCAGCAGTTTTTCCTTGGGCAGAGCAGGTTCCAATCAGCCCCAGCATTTT,CASSFSLGRAGSNQPQHF
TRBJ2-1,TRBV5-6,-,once,TGTGCCAGCAGCTTGGAAAGGGGGGGATACTACAATGAGCAGTTCTTC,CASSLERGGYYNEQFF
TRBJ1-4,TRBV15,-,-,TGTGCCACCAGCAGAGATCTGTCAGGGCTGGTCAAACTGTTTTTT,CATSRDLSGLVKLFF
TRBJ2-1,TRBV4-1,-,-,TGCGCCAGCAGCCAAGATCAGTTACAGCATGTGTTCTTC,CASSQDQLQHVFF
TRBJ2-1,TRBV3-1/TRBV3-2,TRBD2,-,TGTGCCAGCAGCCCGCCGGGACTAGCGGCCCGCAATGAGCAGTTCTTC,CASSPPGLAARNEQFF
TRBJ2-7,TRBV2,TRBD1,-,TGTGCCAGTACCGGGACAGGGGTATCCTACGAGCAGTACTTC,CASTGTGVSYEQYF
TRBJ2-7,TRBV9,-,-,TGTGCCAGCGGGGGCGCGGAGCAGTACTTC,CASGGAEQYF
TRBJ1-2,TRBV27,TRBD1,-,TGTGCCAGCAGAACCGGGACAGGGAAGATCTATGGCTACACCTTC,CASRTGTGKIYGYTF
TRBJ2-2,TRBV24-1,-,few,TGTGCCACCAGTGATTTGGCCGGGGGTTACACCGGGGAGCTGTTTTTT,CATSDLAGGYTGELFF
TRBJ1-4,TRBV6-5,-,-,TGTGCCAGCAGTTATGGTCGGGGAGGGGAAAAACTGTTTTTT,CASSYGRGGEKLFF
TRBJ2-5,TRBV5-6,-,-,TGTGCCAGCAGCTTGATGGGGACACAAGAGACCCAGTACTTC,CASSLMGTQETQYF
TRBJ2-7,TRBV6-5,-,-,TGTGCCAGCAGCCTATTCGGGGGAACCTACGAGCAGTACTTC,CASSLFGGTYEQYF
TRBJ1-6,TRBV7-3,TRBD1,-,TGTGCCAGCAGCTTAGAAGGGACAGGGGTAGGGTCACCCCTCCACTTT,CASSLEGTGVGSPLHF
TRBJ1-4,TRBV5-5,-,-,TGTGCCAGCAGCTTGGTTGCGTCAGCTAGGAATGAAAAACTGTTTTTT,CASSLVASARNEKLFF
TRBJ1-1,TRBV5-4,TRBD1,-,TGTGCCAGCAGCTTCACAGGGGGGAACACTGAAGCTTTCTTT,CASSFTGGNTEAFF
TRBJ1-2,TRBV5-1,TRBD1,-,TGCGCCAGCAGAACCGGGACAGCTAACTATGGCTACACCTTC,CASRTGTANYGYTF
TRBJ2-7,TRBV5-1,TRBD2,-,TGCGCCAGCCGACGAATTCCTAGCGGGGAATCCTACGAGCAGTACTTC,CASRRIPSGESYEQYF
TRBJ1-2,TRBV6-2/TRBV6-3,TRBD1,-,TGTGCCAGCAGTTCCCCGGGACAGGGTGACTATGGCTACACCTTC,CASSSPGQGDYGYTF
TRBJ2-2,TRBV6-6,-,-,TGTGCCAGCAGTTACAGGGGTTTCACCGGGGAGCTGTTTTTT,CASSYRGFTGELFF
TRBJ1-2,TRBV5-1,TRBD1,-,TGCGCCAGCAGGGTCGGGACAGCTCCTAACTATGGCTACACCTTC,CASRVGTAPNYGYTF
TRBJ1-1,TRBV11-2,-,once,TGTGCCAGCAGCTCCCGTACTGAAGCTTTCTTT,CASSSRTEAFF
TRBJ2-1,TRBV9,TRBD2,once,TGTGCCAGCAGTGTGGCGGGGGGTAATGAGCAGTTCTTC,CASSVAGGNEQFF
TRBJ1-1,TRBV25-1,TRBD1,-,TGTGCCAGCAGTGACTCGGGACAGGGCGCTGAAGCTTTCTTT,CASSDSGQGAEAFF
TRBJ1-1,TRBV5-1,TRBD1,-,TGCGCCAGCAGCTTGGCCGTAACAGGGGGCGAAGCTTTCTTT,CASSLAVTGGEAFF
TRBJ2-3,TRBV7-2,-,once,TGTGCCAGCAGCTCTAGAGGGGGGGCCAGAGTCGAAACAGATACGCAGTATTTT,CASSSRGGARVETDTQYF